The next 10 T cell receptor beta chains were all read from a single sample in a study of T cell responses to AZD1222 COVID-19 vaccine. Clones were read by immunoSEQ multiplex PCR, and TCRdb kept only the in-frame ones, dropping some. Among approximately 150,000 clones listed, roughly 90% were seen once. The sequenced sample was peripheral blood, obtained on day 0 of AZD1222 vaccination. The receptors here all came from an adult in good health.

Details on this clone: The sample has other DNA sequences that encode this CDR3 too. The CDR3 region is CASSPGQGAAEAFF. As DNA, the CDR3 is TGTGCCAGCTCACCGGGACAGGGGGCCGCTGAAGCTTTCTTT. The chain recombines TRBV18 with TRBJ1-1, with 12 bases matching TRBD1. The CDR3 spans 14 residues. Trimming removed 3 bases from V and 6 bases from J; junction bases left unmatched: 2. Germline V CDR1 and CDR2: KGHSH, LQKENI.

The CDR3 DNA sequence: TGTGCCACCAGTGATCTGCCGGGAGTCGGGGAGCAGTTCTTC. Protein sequence: CATSDLPGVGEQFF. The chain recombines TRBV24-1 with TRBJ2-1, with D possibly being TRBD2 (6 bases). The CDR3 loop spans 14 amino acids. Trimming removed 3 bases at V and 10 bases at J, with 15 bases between. Germline V gives CDR1 KGHDR, CDR2 SFDVKD.

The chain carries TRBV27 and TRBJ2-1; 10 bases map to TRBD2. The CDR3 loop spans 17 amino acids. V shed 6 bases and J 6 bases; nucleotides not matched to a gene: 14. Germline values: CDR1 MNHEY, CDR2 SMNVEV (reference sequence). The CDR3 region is CASSRPGKLAGPNEQFF. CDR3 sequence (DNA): TGTGCCAGCAGCCGCCCCGGGAAACTAGCGGGGCCCAATGAGCAGTTCTTC.

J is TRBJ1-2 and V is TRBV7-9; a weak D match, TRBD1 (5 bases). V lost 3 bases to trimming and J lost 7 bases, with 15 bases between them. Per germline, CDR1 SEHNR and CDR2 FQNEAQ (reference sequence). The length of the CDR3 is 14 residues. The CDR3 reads CASSFGGEERGYTF. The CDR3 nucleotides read TGTGCCAGCAGCTTTGGGGGGGAGGAGCGTGGCTACACCTTC.

CDR3 sequence: CASTPGPRRDYGYTF. CDR3 DNA sequence: TGTGCCAGCACCCCCGGTCCCCGTCGCGACTATGGCTACACCTTC. The J gene is TRBJ1-2, the V gene TRBV7-2, with D unresolved. This CDR3 has 15 residues. Per germline, CDR1 SGHTA and CDR2 FQGNSA. V lost 7 bases and J lost 3, with 18 bases in between. The whole variable domain, remainder taken from reference TRBV7-2 and TRBJ1-2, is GAGVSQSPSNKVTEKGKDVELRCDPISGHTALYWYRQSLGQGLEFLIYFQGNSAPDKSGLPSDRFSAERTGGSVSTLTIQRTQQEDSAVYLCASTPGPRRDYGYTFGSGTRLTVV.

CDR3 nucleotide sequence: TGTGCCAGCAGTTTCCGGGCCTATGCGTACTATAATTCACCCCTCCACTTT. This encodes CASSFRAYAYYNSPLHF. The V gene is TRBV5-4, the J gene TRBJ1-6; D gene uncertain. Trimming shortened V by 5 bases and J by 3 bases, and 18 bases separated the two germline ends. Per germline, CDR1 SGHNT and CDR2 YYREEE (reference sequence). The CDR3 sequence is 17 residues long.

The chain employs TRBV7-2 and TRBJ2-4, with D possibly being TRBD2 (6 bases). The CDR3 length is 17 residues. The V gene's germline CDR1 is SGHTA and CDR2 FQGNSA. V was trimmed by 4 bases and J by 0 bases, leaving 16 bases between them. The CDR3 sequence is CASSSLRAGLAKNIQYF. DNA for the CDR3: TGTGCCAGCAGCTCTTTAAGGGCGGGGTTAGCCAAAAACATTCAGTACTTC. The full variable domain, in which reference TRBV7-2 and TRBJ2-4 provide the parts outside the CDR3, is GAGVSQSPSNKVTEKGKDVELRCDPISGHTALYWYRQSLGQGLEFLIYFQGNSAPDKSGLPSDRFSAERTGGSVSTLTIQRTQQEDSAVYLCASSSLRAGLAKNIQYFGAGTRLSVL.

CDR3 nucleotides: TGCGCCAGCAGCTTGGCCGCGGGGGGGCTCCTCTACAATGAGCAGTTCTTC. Residues: CASSLAAGGLLYNEQFF. The V and J genes are TRBV5-1 and TRBJ2-1, with 9 bases matching TRBD2. The ends lost 0 bases at V and 3 bases at J; junction bases unmatched: 7. Germline V gene lookup returns CDR1 SGHRS and CDR2 YFSETQ. The CDR3 is made up of 17 amino acids. The full variable domain, in which reference TRBV5-1 and TRBJ2-1 provide the parts outside the CDR3, is KAGVTQTPRYLIKTRGQQVTLSCSPISGHRSVSWYQQTPGQGLQFLFEYFSETQRNKGNFPGRFSGRQFSNSRSEMNVSTLELGDSALYLCASSLAAGGLLYNEQFFGPGTRLTVL.

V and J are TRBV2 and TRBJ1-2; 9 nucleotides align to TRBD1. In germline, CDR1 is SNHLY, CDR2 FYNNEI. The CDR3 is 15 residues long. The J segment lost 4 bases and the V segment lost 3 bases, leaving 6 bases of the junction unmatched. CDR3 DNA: TGTGCCAGCAGTGACGGCGGGACAGGGCCCTATGGCTACACCTTC. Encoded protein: CASSDGGTGPYGYTF.

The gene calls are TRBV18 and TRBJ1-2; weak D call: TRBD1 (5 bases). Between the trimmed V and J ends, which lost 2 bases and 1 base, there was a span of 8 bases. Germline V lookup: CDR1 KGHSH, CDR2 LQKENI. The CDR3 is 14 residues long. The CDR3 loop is CASSPVDSNYGYTF. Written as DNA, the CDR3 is TGTGCCAGCTCACCAGTCGACAGTAACTATGGCTACACCTTC. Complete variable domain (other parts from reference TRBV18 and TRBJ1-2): NAGVMQNPRHLVRRRGQEARLRCSPMKGHSHVYWYRQLPEEGLKFMVYLQKENIIDESGMPKERFSAEFPKEGPSILRIQQVVRGDSAAYFCASSPVDSNYGYTFGSGTRLTVV.